The 32 T cell receptor beta chains below were found in one sample sequenced in a study of T cell repertoires in aging, cancer and after chemotherapy (dated 2019 in TCRdb). Sequenced on an Illumina MiSeq. Rearranged TRB sequences spanning V, D and J segments were amplified by multiplex touch-down PCR using a mixed TRB-A/B primer pool. Through fastp at Q25 and MiXCR, TCRdb rebuilt clones from the public reads, retaining in-frame beta chains. Each CDR3 protein appears once, grouped with its most common genes and DNA. This sample is represented by some 5,000 distinct CDR3 sequences; roughly 39% of them were singletons. The ten largest make up 45% of the sample. Genomic DNA extracted from peripheral blood, rather than sorted cells or RNA, was used as the source for amplification of TCR beta rearrangements. Sequenced sample: blood. The receptors were gathered from a human donor with a blood cancer.

This clonotype has a single count. J is TRBJ1-2 and V is TRBV4-1; 7 nucleotides agree with TRBD1. The CDR3 has 14 residues. V dropped 1 base and J dropped 4; count of bases not matched to a gene: 3. CDR1 is MGHRA and CDR2 is YSYEKL in the germline V gene. This chain's CDR3 is CASSQGGQAYGYTF. The CDR3 DNA reads TGCGCCAGCAGCCAAGGCGGACAGGCCTATGGCTACACCTTC.

This clonotype has more than one count but fewer than ten. The chain combines TRBV6-5 with TRBJ1-2; D is possibly TRBD1 (5 bases). Germline V gene data show CDR1 as MNHEY and CDR2 as SVGAGI. V lost 0 bases, J lost 2 bases, and 7 bases lay in between. The CDR3 spans 14 residues. CDR3 in amino acids: CASSYSTENYGYTF. Written as DNA, the CDR3 is TGTGCCAGCAGTTACTCGACAGAGAACTATGGCTACACCTTC.

The J gene is TRBJ1-3, the V gene TRBV7-9, with D perhaps TRBD1 (6 bases). Germline CDR1 reads SEHNR; CDR2 reads FQNEAQ (reference sequence). With 7 bases removed from V and 0 bases from J, the gap between germline ends came to 13 bases. The CDR3 has 15 amino acids. As DNA, the CDR3 is TGTGCCAGCACCTGGAACAGGGTCTCTGGAAACACCATATATTTT. Its translation: CASTWNRVSGNTIYF.

This clonotype was seen just once. The chain has TRBV7-9 and TRBJ1-2, with 7 bases lining up with TRBD1. The CDR3 covers 15 residues. J was trimmed by 4 bases and V by 3 bases; bases with no gene match: 8. Per germline, CDR1 SEHNR and CDR2 FQNEAQ (reference sequence). CDR3 coding DNA: TGTGCCAGCAGCTTTCTCCGACAGGGTGGCTATGGCTACACCTTC. Protein product: CASSFLRQGGYGYTF.

Judged by abundance, this clonotype is medium-sized. The chain uses TRBV29-1 and TRBJ1-4; D is possibly TRBD1 (5 bases). Germline assignment: CDR1 SQVTM and CDR2 ANQGSEA. The CDR3 extends over 14 amino acids. V was clipped by 7 bases and J by 1 base, with 13 bases between them. Written as DNA, the CDR3 is TGCAGCGCCGGGGGGATGGGAACTAATGAAAAACTGTTTTTT. Translation gives CSAGGMGTNEKLFF.

The gene calls are TRBV29-1 and TRBJ1-4; 10 bases map to TRBD1. With V trimmed by 5 bases and J by 8 bases, 26 bases remained unmatched. The CDR3 length is 20 residues. Germline CDR1 SQVTM, CDR2 ANQGSEA. CDR3 bases: TGCAGCGTTACCTTCCAGTCGTCTACCCGGGACAGGGGATCGGGGGAAAAACTGTTTTTT. Encoded protein: CSVTFQSSTRDRGSGEKLFF.

This chain joins TRBV6-6 and TRBJ2-7; either TRBD1 or TRBD2 may supply D (6 bases each). Per the germline V gene, CDR1 is MNHNY and CDR2 is SVGAGI (reference sequence). This CDR3 is built from 14 residues. The CDR3 reads CASRTARGLCEQYV. The CDR3 DNA reads as TGTGCAAGCAGAACAGCACGGGGGCTGTGCGAGCAGTACGTC.

Only a few counts were recorded for this clonotype. V usage is TRBV10-3 and J usage is TRBJ2-5, with a weak D call TRBD2 (6 bases). V lost 2 bases and J lost 0, with 10 bases in between. The germline V gene encodes CDR1 ENHRY and CDR2 SYGVKD. This CDR3 has 15 amino acids. As DNA, the CDR3 is TGTGCCATCAGTGAGAAAAGCGGGCACCAAGAGACCCAGTACTTC. It is translated as CAISEKSGHQETQYF.

V and J are TRBV19 and TRBJ1-2, with TRBD1 identical over 10 bases. CDR3 length: 17 residues. After removal of 3 bases from V and 3 bases from J, the junction contained 10 bases not matched to a gene. Germline lookup yields CDR1 LNHDA and CDR2 SQIVND (reference sequence). In DNA form, the CDR3 reads TGTGCCAGTAGTATTTCTCCCGGGACAGGGGTGCACTATGGCTACACCTTC. Translated, it gives CASSISPGTGVHYGYTF.

The chain joins TRBV10-3 to TRBJ2-1, with D hard to call. The V gene's germline CDR1 is ENHRY and CDR2 SYGVKD. CDR3 length: 14 residues. V dropped 10 bases and J dropped 4 bases, with 17 bases sitting between them. Written as DNA, the CDR3 is TGTGCCACCGTCGGCGAGAATCAGTACAATGAGCAGTTCTTC. The encoded protein is CATVGENQYNEQFF.

Worth noting for this clonotype: The junction departs from the called germline gene at one end, perhaps through a read error. The CDR3 region is CASSYGPYNEHFF. The CDR3, as DNA: TGTGCCAGCAGTTACGGCCCTTACAATGAGCATTTCTTC. This chain joins TRBV6-2 or TRBV6-3 and TRBJ2-1, with D hard to call. Germline assignment: CDR1 MNHEY and CDR2 SVGEGT. The CDR3 runs to 13 residues.

This clonotype has a handful of counts. The V and J genes are TRBV7-9 and TRBJ2-1, with 14 nucleotides matching TRBD2. The CDR3 extends over 17 amino acids. The V gene's germline CDR1 is SEHNR and CDR2 FQNEAQ (reference sequence). The junction had 7 bases not matched to a gene; V was cut back by 5 bases and J by 4 bases. As DNA, the CDR3 is TGTGCCAGCAGCCCCCGACTAGCGGGGGGGCGTTACAATGAGCAGTTCTTC. Translation gives CASSPRLAGGRYNEQFF.

This sequence joins TRBV7-9 and TRBJ2-2; D unresolved. The CDR3 is 17 amino acids. V lost 3 bases to trimming and J lost 5 bases, with 19 bases between them. Germline lookup yields CDR1 SEHNR and CDR2 FQNEAQ (reference sequence). For the CDR3, the DNA is TGTGCCAGCAGCTTGGCCCTTGTCCGCGCAAAGACCGGGGAGCTGTTTTTT. Protein product: CASSLALVRAKTGELFF.

In this sample, this clonotype turned up a few times. The V call is TRBV13, the J call TRBJ2-7; no definite D call. CDR1 PRHDT and CDR2 FYEKMQ come from the germline V gene (reference sequence). V lost 5 bases, J lost 5 bases, and 10 bases lay in between. This CDR3 region has 12 residues. In DNA, the CDR3 is TGTGCCAGCAGCAAATTATCGCACGAGCAGTACTTC. Its translation is CASSKLSHEQYF.

CDR3 nucleotides: TGTGCCAGCTCCCCGACGGGGGACTATAAGGGAGATACGCAGTATTTT. This translates into CASSPTGDYKGDTQYF. The chain recombines TRBV18 with TRBJ2-3; 7 bases are a match to TRBD2. Per the germline V gene, CDR1 is KGHSH and CDR2 is LQKENI. Germline trimming cut 6 bases from V and 5 bases from J; bases unmatched to any gene: 14. The CDR3 spans 16 residues.

Details on this clonotype: The junction departs from germline at one end; a sequencing error may be responsible. This chain uses TRBV27 with TRBJ2-1, with 7 bases that match TRBD2. CDR1 and CDR2 (germline): MNHEY, SMNVEV (reference sequence). CDR3 length: 16 residues. The CDR3 loop reads CATSDPGGIHGNEQFF. As DNA, the CDR3 is TGTGCCACCAGTGACCCGGGGGGTATACATGGCAATGAGCAGTTCTTC.

The sample holds a few counts of this clonotype. V is TRBV27 and J is TRBJ2-1, with TRBD1 matching over 9 bases. Germline CDR1 MNHEY, CDR2 SMNVEV (reference sequence). CDR3 length: 15 residues. V trimming: 5 bases; J trimming: 7 bases; junction bases outside the gene matches: 9. In nucleotides, the CDR3 is TGTGCCAGCAGTCCCACCGGGACAGGGTTTAATGAGCAGTTCTTC. Translated: CASSPTGTGFNEQFF.

The rearrangement links TRBV12-3 or TRBV12-4 to TRBJ1-1; perhaps TRBD1 as D (5 bases). This CDR3 is built from 13 residues. V gave up 6 bases and J gave up 1 base, with 9 bases separating them. The CDR3 nucleotides read TGTGCCAGCAGCCCGAGGGGGAACACTGAAGCTTTCTTT. This codes for CASSPRGNTEAFF.

The chain employs TRBV30 and TRBJ2-3; D not resolved. This CDR3 is 15 amino acids long. CDR1 and CDR2 from the germline V gene are GTSNPN and SVGIG (reference sequence). Trimming removed 0 bases at V and 4 bases at J, with 14 bases between. The CDR3 reads CAWSVKALPPDTQYF. CDR3 sequence (DNA): TGTGCCTGGAGTGTTAAGGCCTTGCCCCCAGATACGCAGTATTTT.

The rearrangement joins TRBV6-5 to TRBJ1-2; TRBD1 might be the D (5 bases). Germline CDR1 is MNHEY and CDR2 is SVGAGI. The CDR3 runs 15 residues. V was cut by 6 bases and J by 4 bases, with 18 bases left in between. The CDR3 loop reads CASSVGARETYGYTF. The CDR3 coding sequence is TGTGCCAGCAGCGTAGGGGCCCGGGAAACCTATGGCTACACCTTC.

J is TRBJ1-2 and V is TRBV30; D gene ambiguous. The CDR3 extends over 13 amino acids. Trimming pared 2 bases from V and 6 bases from J, leaving 13 bases between. The V gene's germline CDR1 is GTSNPN and CDR2 SVGIG (reference sequence). The CDR3 coding sequence is TGTGCCTGGAGTTCAGTTTCAGGAGATGGCTACACCTTC. Translating gives CAWSSVSGDGYTF.

The chain links TRBV20-1 to TRBJ1-2, with 10 positions matching TRBD1. This CDR3 has 13 amino acids. The J segment lost 14 bases and the V segment lost 6 bases, leaving 15 bases of the junction unmatched. Per germline, CDR1 DFQATT and CDR2 SNEGSKA (reference sequence). The CDR3 DNA follows: TGCAGTGCGATCTACAGAGGGGGACAGGGGTATACCTTC. Translated, it gives CSAIYRGGQGYTF.

This clonotype has just one count. Likely a read error: the CDR3 ends without its conserved phenylalanine or tryptophan. The V call is TRBV19, the J call TRBJ1-5; D possibly corresponds to TRBD1 (5 bases). The CDR3 spans 16 residues. The V end was cut by 2 bases, the J end by 0 bases, with 11 bases between. CDR1 is LNHDA, CDR2 SQIVND, per germline (reference sequence). The CDR3 sequence is CASSITAGTSNQPQHI. The CDR3 coding sequence is TGTGCCAGTAGTATAACCGCAGGGACTAGCAATCAGCCCCAGCATATT.

This chain joins TRBV27 and TRBJ1-1; 7 nucleotides align to TRBD1. CDR1 MNHEY and CDR2 SMNVEV come from the germline V gene (reference sequence). CDR3 length equals 15 residues. V lost 5 bases to trimming and J lost 3 bases; unmatched junction nucleotides: 9. The DNA of the CDR3 is TGTGCCAGCAGTGAGTCAGGGGGGTGGGACACTGAAGCTTTCTTT. Protein sequence: CASSESGGWDTEAFF.

This clonotype was picked up a small number of times. This chain joins TRBV19 and TRBJ1-1; TRBD1 aligns across 7 bases. The CDR3 has 13 residues. From germline, CDR1 is LNHDA and CDR2 SQIVND (reference sequence). The ends lost 3 bases at V and 8 bases at J; junction bases unmatched: 6. CDR3 sequence reads: CASSILADREAFF. CDR3 DNA sequence: TGTGCCAGTAGTATTCTGGCGGACAGGGAAGCTTTCTTT.

Judged by abundance, this clonotype is medium-sized. This rearrangement joins TRBV6-1 to TRBJ1-5, with TRBD1 as a possible D gene (5 bases). The CDR3 runs 15 residues. Germline V gene data show CDR1 as MNHNS and CDR2 as SASEGT. Trimming removed 4 bases from V and 0 bases from J, with 10 bases in between. The CDR3 reads CASSATDYSNQPQHF. CDR3 nucleotide sequence: TGTGCCAGCAGTGCGACAGACTATAGCAATCAGCCCCAGCATTTT.

CDR3 sequence (DNA): TGCAGCTTTCTATACGGGGGTCCCTACAATGAGCAGTTCTTC. Protein: CSFLYGGPYNEQFF. This sequence joins TRBV29-1 and TRBJ2-1; possible D gene TRBD2, 6 bases. This CDR3 is built from 14 residues. The germline CDR1 and CDR2 sequences are SQVTM and ANQGSEA. V lost 8 bases to trimming and J lost 2 bases, with 16 bases between them.

Note on this clonotype: A read error is likely, as this CDR3 ends without the conserved phenylalanine or tryptophan. V and J are TRBV20-1 and TRBJ2-1; 8 bases line up with TRBD2. V dropped 6 bases and J dropped 6; count of bases not matched to a gene: 10. The germline V gene encodes CDR1 DFQATT and CDR2 SNEGSKA (reference sequence). The CDR3 has 14 residues. This chain's CDR3 is CSASGTRVTNEQFS. CDR3 DNA sequence: TGCAGTGCCTCCGGGACTAGGGTTACCAATGAGCAGTTCTCC.

The rearrangement joins TRBV20-1 to TRBJ2-1; 12 bases map to TRBD2. Germline trimming cut 0 bases from V and 2 bases from J; bases unmatched to any gene: 8. This CDR3 has 18 amino acids. Germline CDR1 DFQATT, CDR2 SNEGSKA (reference sequence). The CDR3 protein is CSARDGASGGATYNEQFF. CDR3 in DNA: TGCAGTGCTAGAGATGGGGCTAGCGGGGGGGCGACCTACAATGAGCAGTTCTTC.

This clonotype was detected a few times. The rearrangement links TRBV10-3 to TRBJ1-6; TRBD1 is a possible D gene (6 bases). CDR3 length equals 14 residues. With 4 bases removed from V and 5 bases from J, the gap between germline ends came to 9 bases. CDR1 is ENHRY and CDR2 is SYGVKD in the germline V gene. Here the CDR3 DNA reads TGTGCCATCAGTGCGGACAGTAATAATTCACCCCTCCACTTT. Encoded protein: CAISADSNNSPLHF.

The gene calls are TRBV27 and TRBJ1-1; maybe TRBD1 (5 bases). V lost 6 bases, J lost 3 bases, and 14 bases lay in between. The CDR3 consists of 14 residues. From germline, CDR1 is MNHEY and CDR2 SMNVEV (reference sequence). CDR3 in DNA: TGTGCCAGCAGGTTTACGGGGCGGGACACTGAAGCTTTCTTT. Protein: CASRFTGRDTEAFF.

V and J are TRBV18 and TRBJ1-3; 9 nucleotides align to TRBD1. Germline lookup yields CDR1 KGHSH and CDR2 LQKENI. The CDR3 length is 15 residues. Trimming took 4 bases from V and 4 from J; bases not matched to a gene: 5. Here the CDR3 reads CASSLRDRVGNTIYF. The CDR3 region has the DNA TGTGCCAGCTCACTCCGGGACAGGGTCGGAAACACCATATATTTT.